The rows below give T cell receptor beta chains drawn from one sample of a study of CD8+ T cells in alopecia areata. Assay: immunoSEQ multiplex PCR; the TCRdb copy retains only in-frame clones and omits some. The table includes over 100,000 clones, almost 50% detected once. Here the sequenced sample was CD8+ T cells sorted from blood, taken at week 0. The origin of the receptors is a human donor with alopecia areata. CDR3s include the opening cysteine and the closing phenylalanine or tryptophan. The order of the fields is V gene, clone size, D gene, J gene, CDR3 protein, CDR3 DNA. A D gene is named only where the DNA matches it firmly. Part of the rows lack a size; the others show once, few, many or a class for expanded clones.

>TRBV6-5|NA|TRBD1|TRBJ2-5
CATGQGLQETQYF
TGTGCCACCGGACAGGGCCTTCAAGAGACCCAGTACTTC
>TRBV6-5|NA|NA|TRBJ2-2
CASSYSAGWTGELFF
TGTGCCAGCAGTTACTCGGCAGGGTGGACCGGGGAGCTGTTTTTT
>TRBV5-6|NA|NA|TRBJ2-1
CASSPDPLYEQFF
TGTGCCAGCAGTCCGGACCCCTTGTATGAGCAGTTCTTC
>TRBV6-6|NA|NA|TRBJ2-7
CASSGAYEQYF
TGTGCCAGCAGTGGGGCCTACGAGCAGTACTTC
>TRBV27|few|NA|TRBJ1-6
CASSPPGRQNSPLHF
TGTGCCAGCAGTCCGCCGGGACGGCAAAATTCACCCCTCCACTTT
>TRBV9|NA|TRBD1|TRBJ1-1
CASSVLWGTGGADTEAFF
TGTGCCAGCAGCGTACTTTGGGGGACAGGGGGCGCCGACACTGAAGCTTTCTTT
>TRBV4-1|few|TRBD1|TRBJ2-7
CASSQASQTGASSYEQYF
TGCGCCAGCAGCCAAGCCTCTCAGACAGGGGCCAGCTCCTACGAGCAGTACTTC
>TRBV4-2|few|NA|TRBJ2-7
CASSQEPDGSYEQYF
TGTGCCAGCAGCCAGGAGCCCGACGGCTCCTACGAGCAGTACTTC
>TRBV29-1|NA|TRBD2|TRBJ2-5
CSVEDLLAGGPETQYF
TGCAGCGTTGAAGATCTACTAGCGGGGGGGCCTGAGACCCAGTACTTC
>TRBV5-1|few|TRBD2|TRBJ2-7
CASSLSLAGASYEQYF
TGCGCCAGCAGCTTGTCGCTAGCGGGGGCATCCTACGAGCAGTACTTC
>TRBV9|few|TRBD1|TRBJ2-7
CASSAVGQAPYEQYF
TGTGCCAGCAGCGCCGTGGGACAGGCGCCCTACGAGCAGTACTTC
>TRBV2|NA|TRBD2|TRBJ2-1
CASYSSSGGLFNEQFF
TGTGCCAGTTATTCAAGTAGCGGGGGGCTTTTCAATGAGCAGTTCTTC
>TRBV6-6|NA|NA|TRBJ2-1
CASSSKVGGLVDEQFF
TGTGCCAGCAGTTCCAAGGTGGGGGGGCTCGTCGATGAGCAGTTCTTC
>TRBV7-9|NA|NA|TRBJ2-2
CASSQGLLAGELFF
TGTGCCAGCAGCCAAGGACTGCTCGCGGGGGAGCTGTTTTTT
>TRBV23-1|few|NA|TRBJ1-6
CASSGPRPSNSPLHF
TGCGCCAGCAGTGGGCCCCGGCCCAGTAATTCACCCCTCCACTTT
>TRBV13|NA|NA|TRBJ2-1
CASSTRGDEQFF
TGTGCCAGCAGCACCCGGGGCGATGAGCAGTTCTTC
>TRBV5-4|NA|TRBD1|TRBJ2-5
CASRPGTGGHSETQYF
TGTGCCAGCAGGCCCGGGACAGGGGGCCATTCCGAGACCCAGTACTTC
>TRBV5-4|NA|TRBD1|TRBJ1-1
CASSPGTGGAPEAFF
TGTGCCAGCAGCCCCGGGACAGGGGGCGCCCCTGAAGCTTTCTTT
>TRBV27|NA|TRBD1|TRBJ1-5
CASGTGFGNQPQHF
TGTGCCAGCGGGACAGGCTTCGGCAATCAGCCCCAGCATTTT
>TRBV29-1|NA|TRBD2|TRBJ2-1
CSVGGGSYNEQFF
TGCAGCGTTGGGGGGGGCTCCTACAATGAGCAGTTCTTC
>TRBV29-1|few|NA|TRBJ2-1
CSVEQLSEQFF
TGCAGCGTTGAACAATTGAGTGAGCAGTTCTTC
>TRBV15|NA|NA|TRBJ2-2
CATSEGTLVSGELFF
TGTGCCACCAGCGAAGGGACACTAGTATCCGGGGAGCTGTTTTTT
>TRBV7-6|NA|NA|TRBJ2-7
CASSDSGQAYEQYF
TGTGCCAGCAGCGATTCCGGTCAGGCGTACGAGCAGTACTTC